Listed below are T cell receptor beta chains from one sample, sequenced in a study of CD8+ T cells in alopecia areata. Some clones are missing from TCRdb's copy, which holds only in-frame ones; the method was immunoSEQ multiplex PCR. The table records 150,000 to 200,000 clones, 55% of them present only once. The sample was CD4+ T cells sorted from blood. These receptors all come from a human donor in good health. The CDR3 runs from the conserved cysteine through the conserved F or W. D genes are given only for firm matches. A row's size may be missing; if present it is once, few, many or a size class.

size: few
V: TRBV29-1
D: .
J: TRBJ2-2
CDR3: CSVSQGTGELFF
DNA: TGCAGCGTCTCACAGGGAACCGGGGAGCTGTTTTTT

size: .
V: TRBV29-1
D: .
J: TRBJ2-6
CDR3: CSVEGWGSSGANVLTF
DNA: TGCAGCGTTGAAGGTTGGGGTTCCTCTGGGGCCAACGTCCTGACTTTC

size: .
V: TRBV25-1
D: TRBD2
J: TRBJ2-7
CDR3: CASSASGLAGKKGEQYF
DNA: TGTGCCAGCAGTGCATCAGGACTAGCGGGAAAAAAAGGCGAGCAGTACTTC

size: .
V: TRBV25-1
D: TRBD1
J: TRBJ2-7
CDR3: CASSEEFMGLDRVHEQYF
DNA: TGTGCCAGCAGTGAAGAATTTATGGGTTTGGACAGGGTCCACGAGCAGTACTTC

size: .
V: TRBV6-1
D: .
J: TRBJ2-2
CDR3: CASNRDRSTGELFF
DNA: TGTGCCAGCAACCGTGACAGAAGCACCGGGGAGCTGTTTTTT

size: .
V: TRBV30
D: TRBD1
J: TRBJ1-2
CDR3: CAWRKQGNYGYTF
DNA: TGTGCCTGGAGAAAACAGGGGAACTATGGCTACACCTTC

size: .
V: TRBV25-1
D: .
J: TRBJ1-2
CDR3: CASSKTTNYGYTF
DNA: TGTGCCAGCAGCAAGACAACTAACTATGGCTACACCTTC

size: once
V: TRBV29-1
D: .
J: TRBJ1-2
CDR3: CSVVLGDGYGYTF
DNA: TGCAGCGTTGTGTTAGGGGACGGTTATGGCTACACCTTC

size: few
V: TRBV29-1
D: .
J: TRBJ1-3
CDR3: CSVEVPGTIYF
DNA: TGCAGCGTTGAAGTTCCGGGCACCATATATTTT

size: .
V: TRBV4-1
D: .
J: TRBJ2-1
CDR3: CASSRQSGGGSYNEQFF
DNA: TGCGCCAGCAGCCGACAATCCGGAGGGGGCTCCTACAATGAGCAGTTCTTC

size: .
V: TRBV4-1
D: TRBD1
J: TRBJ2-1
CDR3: CASSYEGAGEQFF
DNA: TGCGCCAGCAGTTACGAGGGGGCCGGTGAGCAGTTCTTC

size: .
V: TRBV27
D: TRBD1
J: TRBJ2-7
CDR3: CASSLRTGAYEQYF
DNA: TGTGCCAGCAGTCTTCGGACAGGGGCCTACGAGCAGTACTTC

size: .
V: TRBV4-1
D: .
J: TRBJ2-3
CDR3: CASSRQGASTDTQYF
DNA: TGCGCCAGCAGCCGTCAGGGAGCTAGCACAGATACGCAGTATTTT

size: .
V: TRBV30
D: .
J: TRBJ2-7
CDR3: CAWKGLGGRRDEQYF
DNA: TGTGCCTGGAAAGGATTAGGTGGCAGAAGAGACGAGCAGTACTTC

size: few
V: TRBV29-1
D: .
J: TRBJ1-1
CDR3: CSVLRVTRLMNTEAFF
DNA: TGCAGCGTTCTGCGGGTCACAAGACTCATGAACACTGAAGCTTTCTTT

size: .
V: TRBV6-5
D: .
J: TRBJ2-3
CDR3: CASSYGTGTDTQYF
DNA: TGTGCCAGCAGTTACGGAACAGGCACAGATACGCAGTATTTT

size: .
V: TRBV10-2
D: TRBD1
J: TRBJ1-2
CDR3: CASSDRGHGYTF
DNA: TGCGCCAGCAGTGACAGGGGGCATGGCTACACCTTC